One and the same sample provided the 25 T cell receptor beta chains below, sequenced in a study of spatial heterogeneity in lung cancer. TCRdb re-derived calls from the 5' RACE reads in MiXCR, one entry per CDR3 protein. The profile shows 20,000 to 30,000 distinct CDR3 sequences, roughly 4.8% of them singletons. Time point denoted: sample taken at primary tumor resection. Whole RNA obtained from tumor, nontumor lung or frozen PBMC underwent sequencing without sorting. Sequencing was performed on PBMCs, taken at surgery. Receptor source: a male donor with early-stage non-small cell lung cancer.

This clonotype was seen many times. V is TRBV6-5 and J is TRBJ1-5; a weak D match, TRBD1 (5 bases). With 6 bases removed from V and 6 bases from J, the gap between germline ends came to 12 bases. CDR1 and CDR2 from the germline V gene are MNHEY and SVGAGI. CDR3 length: 13 residues. The CDR3 spells CASRSGTFQPQHF. As DNA, the CDR3 is TGTGCCAGCAGATCTGGGACGTTTCAGCCCCAGCATTTT.

In this sample, this clonotype turned up a few times. The rearrangement links TRBV6-5 to TRBJ1-5; D remains ambiguous. This CDR3 is built from 13 residues. V was trimmed by 7 bases and J by 6 bases, leaving 13 bases between them. Germline-derived CDR1 and CDR2 are MNHEY and SVGAGI. CDR3 nucleotides: TGTGCCAGCACGTCCTCCAGTAGTCAGCCCCAGCATTTT. Its protein product is CASTSSSSQPQHF.

This clonotype has a count of ten or more. The rearrangement links TRBV6-5 to TRBJ2-1, with 9 bases aligning to TRBD1. This CDR3 has 16 residues. Trimming cost V 0 bases and J 5 bases; bases outside gene matches: 5. Per germline, CDR1 MNHEY and CDR2 SVGAGI. This CDR3 is CASSYSTGTGHNEQFF. The CDR3 coding sequence is TGTGCCAGCAGTTACTCGACGGGGACAGGGCACAATGAGCAGTTCTTC.

V is TRBV5-1 and J is TRBJ2-1, with 11 bases aligning to TRBD2. Germline V gene lookup returns CDR1 SGHRS and CDR2 YFSETQ. V dropped 3 bases and J dropped 10; count of bases not matched to a gene: 3. The length of the CDR3 is 13 residues. The CDR3 nucleotides read TGCGCCAGCAGCTCAGTAGCGGGAGGGGAGCAGTTCTTC. Its translation: CASSSVAGGEQFF.

This clonotype showed up many times. V is TRBV7-2 and J is TRBJ2-2; the D gene is possibly TRBD2 (5 bases). Trimming left V 6 bases short and J 7 bases short, with 6 bases between. Germline CDR1 is SGHTA and CDR2 is FQGNSA. CDR3 size: 11 residues. This CDR3 is CASRGSGELFF. The CDR3 nucleotides are TGTGCCAGCAGAGGGAGCGGGGAGCTGTTTTTT.

The chain couples TRBV5-6 to TRBJ2-7; 7 positions match TRBD1. This CDR3 has 15 residues. Germline CDR1 reads SGHDT; CDR2 reads YYEEEE. J was trimmed by 0 bases and V by 4 bases; bases with no gene match: 7. CDR3 DNA sequence: TGTGCCAGCAGCCCATCCGGGACAGTCTCCTACGAGCAGTACTTC. This encodes CASSPSGTVSYEQYF.

This clonotype was recorded many times. The chain recombines TRBV12-3 or TRBV12-4 with TRBJ1-5; 7 positions agree with TRBD1. V dropped 4 bases and J dropped 4; count of bases not matched to a gene: 4. CDR3 length equals 14 residues. The CDR3 region is CASSSDRRNQPQHF. The CDR3, as DNA: TGTGCCAGCAGTTCGGACAGGAGAAATCAGCCCCAGCATTTT.

This clonotype was recorded many times. The V and J genes are TRBV20-1 and TRBJ2-1; D remains unclear. This CDR3 contains 11 residues. From germline, CDR1 is DFQATT and CDR2 SNEGSKA (reference sequence). For the CDR3, the DNA is TGCAGCACTAATGAGCACAATGAGCAGTTCTTC. Translation gives CSTNEHNEQFF.

This clonotype was counted at least ten times. The chain couples TRBV4-3 to TRBJ2-7; D not resolved. The CDR3 is 14 residues long. V was shortened by 0 bases and J by 1 base, with 7 bases between the two germline ends. CDR1 LGHNA and CDR2 YSLEER come from the germline V gene. The DNA for the CDR3 is TGCGCCAGCAGCCAAGAGGCCGGTTCCTACGAGCAGTACTTC. It yields the protein CASSQEAGSYEQYF.

This clonotype was recorded many times. The chain combines TRBV6-5 with TRBJ2-3; 7 bases match TRBD2. The germline gives CDR1 MNHEY, CDR2 SVGAGI. This CDR3 is built from 13 residues. V lost 6 bases, J lost 5 bases, and 5 bases stayed unmatched. CDR3 residues: CASRASGGDTQYF. The CDR3 DNA sequence: TGTGCCAGCAGAGCTAGCGGTGGAGATACGCAGTATTTT.

In its sample, this clonotype was seen many times. The chain links TRBV6-5 to TRBJ2-7, with D perhaps matching TRBD1 (5 bases). Trimming took 6 bases from V and 5 from J, leaving 14 bases between them. Germline CDR1 MNHEY, CDR2 SVGAGI. The CDR3 is 13 amino acids. CDR3 nucleotides: TGTGCCAGCAGACCAGGGTTCGGCGACGAGCAGTACTTC. Its protein is CASRPGFGDEQYF.

This clonotype has a handful of counts. A much larger clone differs by one base, so this may be a read error. The rearrangement joins TRBV20-1 to TRBJ2-1; no definite D call. Germline V gene sequence: CDR1 DFQATT, CDR2 SNEGSKA (reference sequence). CDR3 length: 12 residues. With 1 base removed from V and 9 bases from J, the gap between germline ends came to 10 bases. CDR3 sequence (DNA): TGCAGTGCTAGAGTCTCAGCGACTGAGCAGTTCTTC. Its translation is CSARVSATEQFF.

V gene TRBV27 combines with J gene TRBJ2-1; 8 bases fit TRBD2. CDR3 size: 13 residues. Germline V gene lookup returns CDR1 MNHEY and CDR2 SMNVEV (reference sequence). The ends lost 5 bases at V and 6 bases at J; junction bases unmatched: 3. CDR3 protein: CASSRGGRNEQFF. The CDR3 DNA reads TGTGCCAGCAGTCGGGGGGGCCGCAATGAGCAGTTCTTC.

Ten or more counts support this clonotype. The CDR3 DNA is TGTGCCAGCAGTGAATCCAGGTTAAAGGCTTTCTTT. This gives the protein CASSESRLKAFF. The V and J genes are TRBV6-1 and TRBJ1-1; the D is unclear. The germline V and J ends were trimmed by 2 bases and 11 bases, with 12 bases remaining between them. The germline gives CDR1 MNHNS, CDR2 SASEGT. This CDR3 has 12 amino acids.

This clonotype has ten or more counts. The rearrangement joins TRBV14 to TRBJ1-1, with TRBD1 as a possible D gene (6 bases). The CDR3 is 13 residues long. Germline values: CDR1 SGHDN, CDR2 FVKESK. V was cut by 2 bases and J by 4 bases, with 8 bases left in between. CDR3 DNA: TGTGCCAGCAGCCAACAGGGGACCACTGAAGCTTTCTTT. As protein: CASSQQGTTEAFF.

The table lists this clonotype with many counts. The CDR3 is CAISPGQGLGEQFF. The DNA of the CDR3 is TGTGCCATCAGCCCGGGACAGGGGTTGGGTGAGCAGTTCTTC. The chain is built from TRBV10-3 and TRBJ2-1, with 10 positions matching TRBD1. The CDR3 has 14 amino acids. J gave up 9 bases and V 6 bases, and 8 bases lay outside the gene matches. The V gene's germline CDR1 is ENHRY and CDR2 SYGVKD.

This clonotype showed up many times. The chain carries TRBV7-2 and TRBJ2-5; 7 bases fit TRBD2. CDR3 length: 16 amino acids. V dropped 1 base and J dropped 5; count of bases not matched to a gene: 10. Germline V gives CDR1 SGHTA, CDR2 FQGNSA. Written as DNA, the CDR3 is TGTGCCAGCAGCTTAGATTTGGCGGGAGCTCGGGAGACCCAGTACTTC. It codes for CASSLDLAGARETQYF.

This clonotype was picked up many times. This sequence joins TRBV21-1 and TRBJ2-7; the D call of TRBD1 is as the table states it, not checked on the DNA. TRBV21-1 is deemed a pseudogene. This CDR3 comprises 15 residues. The CDR3 sequence: CASSNDRAPTYEQYF. In nucleotides, the CDR3 is TGTGCCAGCAGCAATGACAGGGCACCCACCTACGAGCAGTACTTC.

This clonotype has a count of ten or more. The rearrangement links TRBV6-6 to TRBJ2-5; 10 nucleotides match TRBD1. Germline-derived CDR1 and CDR2 are MNHNY and SVGAGI (reference sequence). There are 16 residues in the CDR3. The V and J ends lost 2 bases and 5 bases, in that order; junction bases with no gene match: 8. CDR3 loop: CASSYGTGAVVETQYF. DNA for the CDR3: TGTGCCAGCAGTTACGGGACAGGGGCTGTCGTGGAGACCCAGTACTTC.

This clonotype has a count of ten or more. This rearrangement joins TRBV5-1 to TRBJ1-1; no clear D. With 0 bases removed from V and 2 bases from J, the gap between germline ends came to 5 bases. CDR1 is SGHRS, CDR2 YFSETQ, per germline. This CDR3 contains 13 residues. The CDR3 DNA sequence: TGCGCCAGCAGCTTGGCCCGTAACACTGAAGCTTTCTTT. Translated, it gives CASSLARNTEAFF.

This clonotype occurred many times. The chain links TRBV12-3 or TRBV12-4 to TRBJ1-3; D unresolved. V gave up 3 bases and J gave up 0 bases, with 9 bases separating them. The CDR3 totals 15 residues. CDR3 residues: CASSFSSNSGNTIYF. The DNA of the CDR3 is TGTGCCAGCAGTTTCTCCTCTAACTCTGGAAACACCATATATTTT.

The sample holds many counts of this clonotype. The chain is built from TRBV12-3 or TRBV12-4 and TRBJ1-5; 9 bases match TRBD1. V was pared by 4 bases and J by 0 bases, with 4 bases of the junction left unmatched. This CDR3 contains 16 residues. Here the CDR3 reads CASSSRTGVSNQPQHF. As DNA, the CDR3 is TGTGCCAGCAGTTCCCGGACAGGGGTTAGCAATCAGCCCCAGCATTTT.

This clonotype was detected many times. The V gene is TRBV28, the J gene TRBJ1-4; 8 positions match TRBD1. This CDR3 contains 14 residues. Germline lookup yields CDR1 MDHEN and CDR2 SYDVKM. V was clipped by 5 bases and J by 8 bases; unmatched bases: 7. The CDR3 DNA sequence: TGTGCCAGCAGTCCGATTCCAGGGGGCGAAAAACTGTTTTTT. Encoded protein: CASSPIPGGEKLFF.

This clonotype was detected many times. V gene TRBV20-1 combines with J gene TRBJ2-5, with TRBD2 matching over 7 bases. This CDR3 is 14 amino acids long. The V gene's germline CDR1 is DFQATT and CDR2 SNEGSKA (reference sequence). With V trimmed by 6 bases and J by 3 bases, 10 bases remained unmatched. The CDR3, as DNA: TGCAGTGCCTCCACCTCGCTAGCGGAAGAGACCCAGTACTTC. Translation gives CSASTSLAEETQYF.

This clonotype has a handful of counts. This chain connects TRBV18 to TRBJ2-3; D unresolved. Trimming took 4 bases from V and 6 from J, leaving 8 bases between them. The V gene's germline CDR1 is KGHSH and CDR2 LQKENI. The CDR3 covers 12 residues. CDR3 residues: CASSQLGDTQYF. The CDR3, as DNA: TGTGCCAGCTCACAGCTGGGGGATACGCAGTATTTT.